These T cell receptor beta chains were read from a single sample in a study of blood T cell repertoires in COVID-19. Repertoires were generated with immunoSEQ multiplex PCR, while TCRdb's copy carries only in-frame clones and drops some. The sample carries over 130,000 clones, roughly 80% recorded once. Sequencing used peripheral blood. These receptor sequences come from a woman between 50 and 59 years old with active or convalescent COVID-19. Both conserved end residues are part of each CDR3. The order of the fields is J gene, V gene, CDR3 protein.

>TRBJ1-3|TRBV2
CASRGTVTGNTIYF
>TRBJ2-3|TRBV6-5
CASSYSSERADTQYF
>TRBJ2-3|TRBV15
CATSRALAGVDTQYF
>TRBJ1-2|TRBV28
CASSKDRNYGYTF
>TRBJ1-2|TRBV14
CASSLTRDFPLPSYAYTF
>TRBJ2-3|TRBV15
CATSRVHDTQYF
>TRBJ1-2|TRBV9
CASSAPGTGLTSLARYTF
>TRBJ2-7|TRBV9
CASGTSGSGEQYF
>TRBJ2-1|TRBV5-6
CASSFLTTQYNEQFF
>TRBJ2-1|TRBV7-9
CASSSLANPYNEQFF
>TRBJ2-7|TRBV10-3
CAISQGSSYEQYF
>TRBJ2-3|TRBV9
CASSVAGTGETDTQYF
>TRBJ1-5|TRBV6-6
CASSYDSKYQPQHF
>TRBJ1-4|TRBV6-2/TRBV6-3
CASSSTGGRGAATNEKLFF
>TRBJ1-2|TRBV2
CASSVQGNGYTF
>TRBJ2-1|TRBV14
CASSQLASSYNEQFF
>TRBJ2-1|TRBV4-1
CASSHVPGLAGGPDEQFF
>TRBJ1-3|TRBV29-1
CSARTGGSGNTIYF
>TRBJ2-2|TRBV7-2
CASSLALARTGELFF
>TRBJ2-7|TRBV2
CASSGTSGAYEQYF
>TRBJ2-7|TRBV4-2
CASSQERGRGEQYF
>TRBJ1-4|TRBV4-3
CASSRDRGNEKLFF
>TRBJ1-1|TRBV7-8
CASSGRQGPGTEAFF
>TRBJ1-4|TRBV7-8
CASRPREGGRNEKLFF
>TRBJ1-5|TRBV18
CASSPMGGGNQPQHF
>TRBJ1-6|TRBV6-2/TRBV6-3
CASSYARGLSGNSPLHF
>TRBJ1-4|TRBV7-9
CASSLGSVEGEKLFF
>TRBJ1-3|TRBV5-5
CASSLGTGVGNTIYF
>TRBJ2-5|TRBV28
CASSPGQALTGTQYF
>TRBJ1-4|TRBV15
CATSRGGGENEKLFF
>TRBJ2-3|TRBV4-2
CASSQGGTSGSTITDTQYF
>TRBJ2-7|TRBV7-2
CASSQGQTNYEQYF
>TRBJ1-5|TRBV12-3/TRBV12-4
CASSLGQHQPQHF
>TRBJ2-7|TRBV6-1
CASSETRDSKQYF
>TRBJ2-5|TRBV7-9
CASSRDRETQYF
>TRBJ1-1|TRBV5-1
CASSLTGGNTEAFF
>TRBJ2-2|TRBV11-2
CASSLYWGSGFAGELFF
>TRBJ1-1|TRBV4-3
CASSPNTGWRNTEAFF
>TRBJ1-6|TRBV30
CAWRSGGDSPLHF
>TRBJ2-3|TRBV7-2
CASSWGSGRGTDTQYF
>TRBJ1-5|TRBV5-5
CASSLGTGSQPQHF
>TRBJ2-3|TRBV5-1
CASSSLAGPDTDTQYF
>TRBJ1-1|TRBV7-2
CASSLAQAPGRENTEAFF
>TRBJ2-5|TRBV21-1
CASSKQGVEVETQYF
>TRBJ1-4|TRBV3-1/TRBV3-2
CASSQEAGRGSEKLFF
>TRBJ2-1|TRBV19
CASSPLRTTGTGAVNEQFF
>TRBJ1-4|TRBV6-1
CASTPTGVYEKLFF
>TRBJ1-3|TRBV7-2
CASSPTSGGGNTIYF
>TRBJ2-1|TRBV2
CASSGLAYNEQFF
>TRBJ2-7|TRBV13
CASSLSLAGSTYEQYF
>TRBJ1-3|TRBV13
CASSSILRTGNTIYF
>TRBJ1-2|TRBV6-2/TRBV6-3
CASSYSTGPNYGYTF
>TRBJ2-5|TRBV29-1
CSALGTMETQYF
>TRBJ2-7|TRBV20-1
CSASQGGYEQYF
>TRBJ1-2|TRBV6-5
CASSQTGIYGYTF
>TRBJ1-6|TRBV30
CARNRGGSPLHF
>TRBJ2-6|TRBV27
CASSPRGLGANVLTF